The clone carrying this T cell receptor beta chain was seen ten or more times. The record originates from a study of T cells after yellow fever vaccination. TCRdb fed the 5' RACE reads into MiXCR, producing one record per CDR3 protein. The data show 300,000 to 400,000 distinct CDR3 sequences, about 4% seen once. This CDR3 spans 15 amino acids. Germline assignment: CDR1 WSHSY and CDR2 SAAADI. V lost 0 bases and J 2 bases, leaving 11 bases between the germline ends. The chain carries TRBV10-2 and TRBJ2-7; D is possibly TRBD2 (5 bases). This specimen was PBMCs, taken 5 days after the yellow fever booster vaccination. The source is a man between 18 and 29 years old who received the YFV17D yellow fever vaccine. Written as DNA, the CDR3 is TGCGCCAGCAGTGAGTCCTGGACTGAAACCTACGAGCAGTACTTC. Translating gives CASSESWTETYEQYF.